This T cell receptor beta chain was recorded in a study of T-cell reconstitution after alpha-beta-depleted transplantation in children. This clonotype was found many times. The CDR3 runs to 14 residues. V gave up 6 bases and J gave up 9 bases, with 18 bases separating them. Germline V gene data show CDR1 as DFQATT and CDR2 as SNEGSKA (reference sequence). For TCRbeta, the library was prepared with unique molecular identifiers. TCRdb independently ran MiXCR on the PCR reads; one entry per CDR3 protein. The repertoire holds a few hundred thousand distinct CDR3 sequences, with around an eighth as singletons.

This sequence was found in a human donor who donated a stem cell graft to a child with combined immunodeficiency. This chain links TRBV20-1 with TRBJ1-6, with a possible D match to TRBD1 (6 bases). Sample: PBMCs from the stem cell graft donor, taken from the stem cell graft. This chain's CDR3 is CSAPVETGGSPLHF. The CDR3 coding sequence is TGCAGTGCCCCGGTGGAGACAGGAGGTTCACCCCTCCACTTT.